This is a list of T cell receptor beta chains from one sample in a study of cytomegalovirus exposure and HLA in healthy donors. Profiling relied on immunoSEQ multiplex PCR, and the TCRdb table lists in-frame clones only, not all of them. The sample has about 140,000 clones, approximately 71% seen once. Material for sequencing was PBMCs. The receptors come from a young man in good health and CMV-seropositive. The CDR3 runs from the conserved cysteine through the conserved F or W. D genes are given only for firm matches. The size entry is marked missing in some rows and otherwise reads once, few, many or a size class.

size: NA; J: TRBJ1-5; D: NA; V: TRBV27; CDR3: CASSLGQYSNQPQHF; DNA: TGTGCCAGCAGTTTAGGGCAGTATAGCAATCAGCCCCAGCATTTT
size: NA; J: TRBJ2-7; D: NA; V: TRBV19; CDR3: CASSRPGERGEQYF; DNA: TGTGCCAGTAGTAGGCCAGGTGAAAGGGGCGAGCAGTACTTC
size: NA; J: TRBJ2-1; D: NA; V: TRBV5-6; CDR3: CASSLGPSGEQFF; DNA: TGTGCCAGCAGCTTGGGTCCCAGCGGTGAGCAGTTCTTC
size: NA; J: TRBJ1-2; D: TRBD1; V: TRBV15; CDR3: CATTSGQGIGYTF; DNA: TGTGCCACCACCTCGGGACAGGGGATCGGCTACACCTTC
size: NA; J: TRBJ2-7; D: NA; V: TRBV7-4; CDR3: CASSLLSWEQYF; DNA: TGTGCCAGCAGCCTCCTATCCTGGGAGCAGTACTTC
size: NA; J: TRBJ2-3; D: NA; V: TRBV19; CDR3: CASSIALTDTQYF; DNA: TGTGCCAGTAGTATCGCACTCACAGATACGCAGTATTTT
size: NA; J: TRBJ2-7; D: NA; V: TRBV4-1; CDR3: CASSQSPSSYEQYF; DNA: TGCGCCAGCAGCCAAAGTCCGAGCTCCTACGAGCAGTACTTC
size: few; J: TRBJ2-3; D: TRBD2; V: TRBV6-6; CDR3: CASSSGLATDTQYF; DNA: TGTGCCAGCAGTTCCGGACTAGCGACAGATACGCAGTATTTT
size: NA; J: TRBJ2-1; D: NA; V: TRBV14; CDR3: CASSQDPSDEQFF; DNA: TGTGCCAGCAGCCAAGATCCAAGCGATGAGCAGTTCTTC
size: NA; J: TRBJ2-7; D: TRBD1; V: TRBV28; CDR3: CASSPGGVASHEQYF; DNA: TGTGCCAGCAGTCCAGGGGGAGTCGCTTCGCACGAGCAGTACTTC
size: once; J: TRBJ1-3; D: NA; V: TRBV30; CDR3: CAWSALLVRNSGNTIYF; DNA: TGTGCCTGGAGTGCGCTACTGGTGCGAAACTCTGGAAACACCATATATTTT
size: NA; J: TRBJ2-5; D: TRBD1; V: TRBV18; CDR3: CASSPVGQQETQYF; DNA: TGTGCCAGCTCACCAGTGGGACAGCAAGAGACCCAGTACTTC
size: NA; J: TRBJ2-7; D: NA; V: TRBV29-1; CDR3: CSVGGHGPYEQYF; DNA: TGCAGCGTTGGGGGACACGGCCCGTACGAGCAGTACTTC
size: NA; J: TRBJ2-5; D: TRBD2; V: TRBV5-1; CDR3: CASSRGLAGGETQYF; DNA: TGCGCCAGCAGCCGCGGGCTAGCGGGAGGTGAGACCCAGTACTTC
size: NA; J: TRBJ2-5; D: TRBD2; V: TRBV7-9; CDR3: CASSLDGSGSGGETQYF; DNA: TGTGCCAGCAGCTTAGATGGTAGCGGGAGTGGGGGAGAGACCCAGTACTTC
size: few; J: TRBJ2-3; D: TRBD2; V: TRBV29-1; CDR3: CSVDSETGGRTDTQYF; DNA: TGCAGCGTTGATTCTGAAACGGGAGGTAGAACAGATACGCAGTATTTT
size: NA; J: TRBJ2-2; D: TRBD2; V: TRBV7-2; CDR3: CASSLAAGGYTGELFF; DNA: TGTGCCAGCAGCTTAGCTGCGGGAGGTTACACCGGGGAGCTGTTTTTT
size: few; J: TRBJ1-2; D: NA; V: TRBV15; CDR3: CATSGGGVRGGYTF; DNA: TGTGCCACCAGCGGCGGAGGTGTGCGGGGTGGCTACACCTTC
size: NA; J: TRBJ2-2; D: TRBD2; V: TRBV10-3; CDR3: CAISKTLAGYNTGELFF; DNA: TGTGCCATCAGTAAAACTCTAGCGGGATATAACACCGGGGAGCTGTTTTTT
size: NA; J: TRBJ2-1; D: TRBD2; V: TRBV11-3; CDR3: CASSLGGGGRNEQFF; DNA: TGTGCCAGCAGCTTAGGCGGGGGGGGGAGGAATGAGCAGTTCTTC
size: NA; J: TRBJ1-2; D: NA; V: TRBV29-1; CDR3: CSVESDYGYTF; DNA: TGCAGCGTTGAGAGTGACTATGGCTACACCTTC
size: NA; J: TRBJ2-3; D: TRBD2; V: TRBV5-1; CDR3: CASTPVGWIAGGLTDTQYF; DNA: TGCGCCAGCACCCCGGTCGGATGGATAGCGGGAGGGCTCACAGATACGCAGTATTTT
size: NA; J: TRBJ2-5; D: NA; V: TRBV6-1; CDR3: CASSEGQLRETQYF; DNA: TGTGCCAGCAGTGAAGGACAGCTTAGAGAGACCCAGTACTTC
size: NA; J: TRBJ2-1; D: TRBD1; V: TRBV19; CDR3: CASLDRGRGNEQFF; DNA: TGTGCCAGCCTTGACAGGGGGCGCGGCAATGAGCAGTTCTTC
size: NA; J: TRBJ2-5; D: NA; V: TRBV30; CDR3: CAWSLLGTSQETQYF; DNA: TGTGCCTGGAGCCTATTAGGGACTTCTCAAGAGACCCAGTACTTC
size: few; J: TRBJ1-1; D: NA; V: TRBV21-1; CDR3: CASSSRAFF; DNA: TGTGCCAGCAGTTCCCGGGCTTTCTTT
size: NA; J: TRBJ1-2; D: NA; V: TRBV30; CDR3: CAWRGRGETGYTF; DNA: TGTGCCTGGAGAGGGAGGGGCGAGACTGGCTACACCTTC
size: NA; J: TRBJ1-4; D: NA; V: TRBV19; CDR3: CASALWQGYRTNEKLFF; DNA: TGTGCCAGTGCGTTGTGGCAGGGGTACAGGACTAATGAAAAACTGTTTTTT
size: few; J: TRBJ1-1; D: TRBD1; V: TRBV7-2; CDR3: CASSRDRDTEAFF; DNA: TGTGCCAGCAGTCGGGACAGGGACACTGAAGCTTTCTTT
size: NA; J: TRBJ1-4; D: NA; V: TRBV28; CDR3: CASSSRQATNEKLFF; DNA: TGTGCCAGCAGTTCGAGACAAGCAACTAATGAAAAACTGTTTTTT
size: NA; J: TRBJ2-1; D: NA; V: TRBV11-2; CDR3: CASSLSFAVNEQFF; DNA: TGTGCCAGCAGCTTATCATTTGCGGTTAATGAGCAGTTCTTC
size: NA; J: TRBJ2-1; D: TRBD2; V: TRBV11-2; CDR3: CASSFRTSGYNEQFF; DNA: TGTGCCAGCAGCTTTAGGACTAGCGGGTACAATGAGCAGTTCTTC
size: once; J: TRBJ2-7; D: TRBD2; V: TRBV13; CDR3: CASRRGLAGSYEQYF; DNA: TGTGCCAGCAGACGGGGACTAGCGGGCTCCTACGAGCAGTACTTC
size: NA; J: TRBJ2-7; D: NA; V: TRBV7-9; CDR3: CASSLAEGYEQYF; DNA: TGTGCCAGCAGCTTAGCGGAGGGCTACGAGCAGTACTTC
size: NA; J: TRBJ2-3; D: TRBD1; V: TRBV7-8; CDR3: CASSFRDRVDTQYF; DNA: TGTGCCAGCAGCTTCCGGGACAGGGTAGATACGCAGTATTTT
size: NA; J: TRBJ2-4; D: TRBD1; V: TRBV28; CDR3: CASSPTGEIAKNIQYF; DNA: TGTGCCAGCAGCCCTACAGGGGAAATAGCCAAAAACATTCAGTACTTC
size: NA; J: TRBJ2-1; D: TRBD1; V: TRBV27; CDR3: CASRGQGASYNEQFF; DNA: TGTGCCAGCAGAGGACAGGGGGCATCCTACAATGAGCAGTTCTTC
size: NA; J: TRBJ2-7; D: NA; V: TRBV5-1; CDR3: CASSFEGVEQYF; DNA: TGCGCCAGCAGCTTTGAAGGGGTTGAGCAGTACTTC
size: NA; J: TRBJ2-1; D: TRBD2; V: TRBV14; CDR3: CASSHPVSGRANEQFF; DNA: TGTGCCAGCAGCCACCCCGTGAGCGGGAGGGCTAATGAGCAGTTCTTC
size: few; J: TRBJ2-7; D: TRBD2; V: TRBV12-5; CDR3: CASGFSRGLAAISSYEQYF; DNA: TGTGCTAGTGGTTTTTCCCGCGGACTAGCGGCGATTAGCTCCTACGAGCAGTACTTC
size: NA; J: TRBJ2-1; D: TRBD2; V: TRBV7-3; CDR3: CASSFSSGRMSNEQFF; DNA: TGTGCCAGCAGCTTTTCTAGCGGGAGAATGTCAAATGAGCAGTTCTTC
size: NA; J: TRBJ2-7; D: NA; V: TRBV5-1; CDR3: CASSPTSTPAGYEQYF; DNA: TGCGCCAGCAGCCCAACGTCGACCCCGGCGGGGTACGAGCAGTACTTC
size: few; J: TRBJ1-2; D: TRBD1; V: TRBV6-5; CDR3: CASSVGGQGLYGYTF; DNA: TGTGCCAGCAGTGTAGGCGGACAGGGGCTCTATGGCTACACCTTC
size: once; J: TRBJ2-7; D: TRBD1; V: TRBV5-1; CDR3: CASSTDRGSYEQYF; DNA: TGCGCCAGCAGCACCGACAGGGGTTCCTACGAGCAGTACTTC
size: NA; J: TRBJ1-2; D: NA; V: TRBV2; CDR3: CATSRTGANYGYTF; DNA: TGTGCCACCTCAAGAACAGGAGCTAACTATGGCTACACCTTC
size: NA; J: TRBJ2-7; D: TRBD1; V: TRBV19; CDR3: CASNRIPGQGRYEQYF; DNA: TGTGCCAGTAATAGGATCCCGGGACAGGGAAGGTACGAGCAGTACTTC